Shown below are 17 T cell receptor beta chains from a single sample sequenced in a study of blood T cell repertoires in COVID-19. Repertoires were generated with immunoSEQ multiplex PCR, while TCRdb's copy carries only in-frame clones and drops some. The table records about 380,000 clones, roughly 87% of them present only once. The specimen sequenced was PBMCs or T cells enriched from blood (not recorded which). These receptors all come from a woman under 40 who had recovered from COVID-19.

This sequence joins TRBV7-2 and TRBJ2-7; 11 nucleotides line up with TRBD1. The CDR3 runs 15 residues. Germline V CDR1 and CDR2: SGHTA, FQGNSA. Trimming took 4 bases from V and 6 from J; bases not matched to a gene: 8. The chain's CDR3 is CASSSYGQGAIEQYF. The CDR3 DNA is TGTGCCAGCAGCTCCTACGGACAGGGGGCCATCGAGCAGTACTTC.

This rearrangement joins TRBV11-3 to TRBJ2-2; D might be TRBD1 (5 bases). The CDR3 length is 15 residues. Trimming cost V 6 bases and J 1 base, with 12 bases left between them. Germline CDR1 is SGHNT and CDR2 is YENEEA. The CDR3 loop is CASSRGIGNTGELFF. In DNA, the CDR3 is TGTGCCAGCAGTAGGGGTATTGGGAACACCGGGGAGCTGTTTTTT.

This chain connects TRBV19 to TRBJ2-2; TRBD2 matches 16 bases. V trimming: 8 bases; J trimming: 4 bases; junction bases outside the gene matches: 4. Per germline, CDR1 LNHDA and CDR2 SQIVND (reference sequence). The CDR3 sequence is 16 residues long. DNA of the CDR3: TGTGCCAGTGGGACTAGCGGGGGGGCGGTCACCGGGGAGCTGTTTTTT. Translated, it gives CASGTSGGAVTGELFF.

The J gene is TRBJ2-1, the V gene TRBV29-1, with D possibly TRBD2 on 6 matching bases. The CDR3 has 14 residues. Germline CDR1 reads SQVTM; CDR2 reads ANQGSEA. The ends were cut back, 8 bases at V and 3 bases at J, with 17 bases in the middle. CDR3 nucleotide sequence: TGCAGCATTGGGAGCCGGGGGAACTACAATGAGCAGTTCTTC. It yields the protein CSIGSRGNYNEQFF.

The chain joins TRBV19 to TRBJ1-4; a possible D gene is TRBD1 (5 bases). The CDR3 is 14 residues long. V was trimmed by 9 bases and J by 0 bases, leaving 11 bases between them. CDR1 LNHDA and CDR2 SQIVND come from the germline V gene (reference sequence). The CDR3 loop is CASQGLATNEKLFF. The CDR3 DNA sequence: TGTGCCAGCCAGGGACTAGCAACTAATGAAAAACTGTTTTTT.

This clone showed up just a few times. The gene calls are TRBV7-2 and TRBJ1-1, with no clear D. V lost 4 bases to trimming and J lost 1 base, with 10 bases between them. This CDR3 is built from 14 residues. Germline V CDR1 and CDR2: SGHTA, FQGNSA. The CDR3 here is CASSSHGRNTEAFF. The CDR3 nucleotides are TGTGCCAGCAGCTCCCACGGTCGGAACACTGAAGCTTTCTTT.

The table lists this clone with a count of one. This chain uses TRBV27 with TRBJ2-7, with TRBD1 as a possible D gene (5 bases). This CDR3 has 12 residues. V was cut by 7 bases and J by 3 bases, with 10 bases left in between. Per germline, CDR1 MNHEY and CDR2 SMNVEV (reference sequence). CDR3 bases: TGTGCCAGCATCGGCAGGGACTACGAGCAGTACTTC. This translates into CASIGRDYEQYF.

The V and J genes are TRBV4-1 and TRBJ2-2; D is uncertain. Per germline, CDR1 MGHRA and CDR2 YSYEKL. The CDR3 consists of 13 residues. V gave up 2 bases and J gave up 8 bases, with 9 bases separating them. CDR3 coding DNA: TGCGCCAGCAGCCAATTGGTCGGGGGGGAGCTGTTTTTT. It specifies CASSQLVGGELFF.

The rearrangement links TRBV29-1 to TRBJ1-4; no clear D. This CDR3 has 13 residues. The V gene lost 5 bases and the J gene lost 3 bases, with 10 bases spanning the gap. Germline-derived CDR1 and CDR2 are SQVTM and ANQGSEA. CDR3 loop: CSVQWAPNEKLFF. In DNA form, the CDR3 reads TGCAGCGTTCAATGGGCCCCTAATGAAAAACTGTTTTTT.

This chain uses TRBV28 with TRBJ2-7, with 11 bases aligning to TRBD2. The CDR3 runs 15 residues. Germline V gives CDR1 MDHEN, CDR2 SYDVKM. The trim removed 6 bases at V and 3 bases at J, leaving 7 bases unmatched. As DNA, the CDR3 is TGTGCCAGCAGCCACTCTAGCGGGGGGAGCTACGAGCAGTACTTC. It yields the protein CASSHSSGGSYEQYF.

This clone has only one observation. V is TRBV2 and J is TRBJ1-4, with TRBD1 matching over 8 bases. Germline assignment: CDR1 SNHLY and CDR2 FYNNEI. V lost 6 bases and J lost 0; bases outside the gene matches: 3. The CDR3 has 15 amino acids. CDR3 coding DNA: TGTGCCAGCAGCGACAGGGGAACAACTAATGAAAAACTGTTTTTT. Translated, it gives CASSDRGTTNEKLFF.

About this clone: This same CDR3 is encoded by further DNA sequences in the sample. The CDR3 here is CSVGQITEAFF. CDR3 nucleotide sequence: TGCAGCGTTGGACAAATCACTGAAGCTTTCTTT. This chain links TRBV29-1 with TRBJ1-1; D unresolved. The CDR3 length is 11 residues. The V gene lost 4 bases and the J gene lost 4 bases, with 7 bases spanning the gap. Germline CDR1 and CDR2: SQVTM and ANQGSEA.

The rearrangement links TRBV27 to TRBJ2-1, with TRBD1 matching 8 bases. CDR3 length equals 19 residues. With 3 bases clipped from V and 5 bases from J, the junction kept 18 bases outside the gene matches. The germline gives CDR1 MNHEY, CDR2 SMNVEV (reference sequence). Written as DNA, the CDR3 is TGTGCCAGCAGTTTGAGTGGCAGGGGGCCATGGAACCCGAACAATGAGCAGTTCTTC. It encodes CASSLSGRGPWNPNNEQFF.

The chain has TRBV7-8 and TRBJ2-3; 7 bases are shared with TRBD1. Germline CDR1 and CDR2: SGHVS and FQNEAQ. The V gene end was trimmed by 2 bases and the J gene end by 6 bases; junction bases not matched to a gene: 8. The CDR3 length is 15 residues. For the CDR3, the DNA is TGTGCCAGCAGCTTAAGTGGGACAGCATGGGATACGCAGTATTTT. Protein: CASSLSGTAWDTQYF.

CDR3 sequence reads: CASGSGYRDRDGDTQYF. In DNA form, the CDR3 reads TGTGCCAGTGGCTCGGGATACCGGGACAGGGATGGAGATACGCAGTATTTT. The chain employs TRBV19 and TRBJ2-3; 9 bases match TRBD1. The CDR3 is 17 residues long. CDR1 and CDR2 (germline): LNHDA, SQIVND (reference sequence). J gave up 5 bases and V 8 bases, and 17 bases lay outside the gene matches.

The J gene is TRBJ2-7, the V gene TRBV7-6, with D perhaps matching TRBD1 (6 bases). The CDR3 has 12 residues. Trimming removed 5 bases from V and 3 bases from J, with 8 bases in between. Germline CDR1 reads SGHVS; CDR2 reads FNYEAQ. The CDR3 sequence: CASSAQGYEQYF. The CDR3 nucleotides are TGTGCCAGCAGCGCACAGGGCTACGAGCAGTACTTC. Full variable domain (rest looked up from reference TRBV7-6 and TRBJ2-7): GAGVSQSPRYKVTKRGQDVALRCDPISGHVSLYWYRQALGQGPEFLTYFNYEAQQDKSGLPNDRFSAERPEGSISTLTIQRTEQRDSAMYRCASSAQGYEQYFGPGTRLTVT.

V and J are TRBV3-1 (or the pseudogene TRBV3-2) and TRBJ1-1; TRBD1 matches at 8 bases. The CDR3 sequence is 14 residues long. Germline CDR1 is LGHDT and CDR2 is YNNKEL (reference sequence). With 5 bases clipped from V and 3 bases from J, the junction kept 5 bases outside the gene matches. CDR3 in amino acids: CASSAGGADTEAFF. The CDR3 DNA reads as TGTGCCAGCAGCGCAGGGGGCGCGGACACTGAAGCTTTCTTT.